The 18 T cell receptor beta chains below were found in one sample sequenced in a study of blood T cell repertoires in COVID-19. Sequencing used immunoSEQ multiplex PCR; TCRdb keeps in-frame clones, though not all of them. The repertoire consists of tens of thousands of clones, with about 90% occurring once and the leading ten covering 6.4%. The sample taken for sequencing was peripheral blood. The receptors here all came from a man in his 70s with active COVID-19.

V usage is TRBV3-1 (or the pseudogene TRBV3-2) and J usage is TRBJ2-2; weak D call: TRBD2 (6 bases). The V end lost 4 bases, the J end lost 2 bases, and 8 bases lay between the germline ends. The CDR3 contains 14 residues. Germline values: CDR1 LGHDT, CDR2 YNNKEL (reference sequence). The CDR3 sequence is CASSPGVNTGELFF. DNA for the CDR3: TGTGCCAGCAGCCCGGGGGTTAACACCGGGGAGCTGTTTTTT.

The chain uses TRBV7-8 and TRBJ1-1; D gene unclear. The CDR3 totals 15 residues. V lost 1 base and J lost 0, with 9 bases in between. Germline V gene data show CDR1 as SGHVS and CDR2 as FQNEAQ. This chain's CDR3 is CASSLGLLMNTEAFF. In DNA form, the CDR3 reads TGTGCCAGCAGCTTAGGACTGCTCATGAACACTGAAGCTTTCTTT.

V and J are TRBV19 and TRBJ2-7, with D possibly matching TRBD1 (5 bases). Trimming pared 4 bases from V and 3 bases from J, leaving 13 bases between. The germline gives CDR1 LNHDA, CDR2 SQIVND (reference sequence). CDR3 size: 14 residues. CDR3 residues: CASSNGQIFYEQYF. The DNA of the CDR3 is TGTGCCAGTAGTAATGGACAAATTTTCTACGAGCAGTACTTC.

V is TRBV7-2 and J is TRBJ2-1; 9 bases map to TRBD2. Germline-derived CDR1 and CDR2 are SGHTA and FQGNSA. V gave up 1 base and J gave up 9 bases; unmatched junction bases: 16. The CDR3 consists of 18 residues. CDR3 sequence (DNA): TGTGCCAGCAGCTTAGACGGGGCCGTGCGGGGGGGCCTGGGTGAGCAGTTCTTC. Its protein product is CASSLDGAVRGGLGEQFF.

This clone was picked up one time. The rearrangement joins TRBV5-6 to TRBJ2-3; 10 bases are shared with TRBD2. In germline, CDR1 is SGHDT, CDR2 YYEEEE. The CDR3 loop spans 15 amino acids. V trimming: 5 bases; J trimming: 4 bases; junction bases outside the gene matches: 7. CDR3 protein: CASRVTSGSPDTQYF. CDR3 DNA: TGTGCCAGCAGGGTGACTAGCGGGTCCCCAGATACGCAGTATTTT.

The CDR3 region has the DNA TGTGCCTGGAGCCGCAGGGCAGGGAACACCGGGGAGCTGTTTTTT. As protein: CAWSRRAGNTGELFF. The V call is TRBV30, the J call TRBJ2-2; D possibly corresponds to TRBD1 (5 bases). V was clipped by 3 bases and J by 1 base, with 12 bases between them. The CDR3 has 15 amino acids. The germline V gene has CDR1 GTSNPN and CDR2 SVGIG (reference sequence).

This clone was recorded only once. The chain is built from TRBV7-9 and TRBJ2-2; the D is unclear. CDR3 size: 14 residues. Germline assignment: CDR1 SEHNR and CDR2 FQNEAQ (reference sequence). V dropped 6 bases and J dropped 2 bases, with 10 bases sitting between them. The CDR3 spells CASRATENTGELFF. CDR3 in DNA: TGTGCCAGCAGAGCTACAGAAAACACCGGGGAGCTGTTTTTT.

CDR3: CASSQVTGLRMNTEAFF. The CDR3 nucleotides read TGTGCCAGCAGCCAAGTCACGGGGTTGAGGATGAACACTGAAGCTTTCTTT. The chain is built from TRBV4-2 and TRBJ1-1; D not resolved. Germline lookup yields CDR1 LGHNA and CDR2 YNFKEQ. The CDR3 spans 17 residues. Trimming took 1 base from V and 0 from J, leaving 15 bases between them.

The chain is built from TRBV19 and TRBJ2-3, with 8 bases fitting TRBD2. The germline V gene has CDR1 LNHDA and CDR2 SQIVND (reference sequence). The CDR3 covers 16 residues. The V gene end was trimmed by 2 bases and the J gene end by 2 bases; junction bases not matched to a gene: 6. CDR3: CASSISTSGTTDTQYF. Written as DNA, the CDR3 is TGTGCCAGTAGTATAAGTACTAGCGGAACCACAGATACGCAGTATTTT.

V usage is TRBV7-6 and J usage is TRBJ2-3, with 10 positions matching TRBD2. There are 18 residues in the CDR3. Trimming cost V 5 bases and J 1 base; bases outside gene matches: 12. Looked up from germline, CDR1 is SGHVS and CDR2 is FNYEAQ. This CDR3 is CASSPRGAGGLGTDTQYF. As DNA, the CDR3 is TGTGCCAGCAGCCCCAGAGGAGCGGGGGGGCTCGGCACAGATACGCAGTATTTT. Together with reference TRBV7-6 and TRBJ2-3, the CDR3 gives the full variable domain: GAGVSQSPRYKVTKRGQDVALRCDPISGHVSLYWYRQALGQGPEFLTYFNYEAQQDKSGLPNDRFSAERPEGSISTLTIQRTEQRDSAMYRCASSPRGAGGLGTDTQYFGPGTRLTVL.

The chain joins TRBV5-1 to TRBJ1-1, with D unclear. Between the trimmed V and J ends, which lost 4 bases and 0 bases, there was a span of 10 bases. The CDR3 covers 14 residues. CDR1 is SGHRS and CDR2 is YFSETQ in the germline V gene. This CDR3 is CASSERALNTEAFF. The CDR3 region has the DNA TGCGCCAGCAGCGAGCGGGCTTTGAACACTGAAGCTTTCTTT.

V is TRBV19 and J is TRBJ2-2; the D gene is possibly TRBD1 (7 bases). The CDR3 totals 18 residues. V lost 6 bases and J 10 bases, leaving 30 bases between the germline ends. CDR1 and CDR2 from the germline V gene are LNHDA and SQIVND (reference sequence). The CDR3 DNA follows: TGTGCCAGTAGGAGAAAAACAGGGGAAGGGGGGTCCGTGGCGGAGCTGTTTTTT. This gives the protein CASRRKTGEGGSVAELFF.

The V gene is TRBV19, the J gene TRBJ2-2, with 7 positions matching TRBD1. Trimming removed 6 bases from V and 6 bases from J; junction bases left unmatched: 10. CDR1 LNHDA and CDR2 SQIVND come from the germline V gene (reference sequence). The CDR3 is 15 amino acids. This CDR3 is CASRIQGQGAGELFF. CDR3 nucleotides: TGTGCCAGTAGGATACAGGGGCAAGGCGCCGGGGAGCTGTTTTTT.

Written as DNA, the CDR3 is TGTGCCAGCGGCGGGACAGGGAGCAATCAGCCCCAGCATTTT. It specifies CASGGTGSNQPQHF. V usage is TRBV9 and J usage is TRBJ1-5; 9 nucleotides align to TRBD1. V shed 7 bases, J shed 1 base, and the junction held 3 bases outside the gene matches. The CDR3 loop spans 14 amino acids. The germline V gene encodes CDR1 SGDLS and CDR2 YYNGEE.

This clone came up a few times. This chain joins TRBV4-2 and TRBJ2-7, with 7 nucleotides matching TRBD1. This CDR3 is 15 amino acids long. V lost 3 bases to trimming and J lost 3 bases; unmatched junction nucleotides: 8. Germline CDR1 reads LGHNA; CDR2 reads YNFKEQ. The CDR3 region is CASSQETSGGYEQYF. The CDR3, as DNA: TGTGCCAGCAGCCAGGAAACCTCAGGGGGCTACGAGCAGTACTTC.

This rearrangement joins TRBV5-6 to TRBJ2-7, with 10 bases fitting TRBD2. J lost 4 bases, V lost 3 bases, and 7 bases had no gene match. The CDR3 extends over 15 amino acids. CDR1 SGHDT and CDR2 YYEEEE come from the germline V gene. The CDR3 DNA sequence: TGTGCCAGCAGCTACTTAGCGGGGGGACTATACGAGCAGTACTTC. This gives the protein CASSYLAGGLYEQYF.

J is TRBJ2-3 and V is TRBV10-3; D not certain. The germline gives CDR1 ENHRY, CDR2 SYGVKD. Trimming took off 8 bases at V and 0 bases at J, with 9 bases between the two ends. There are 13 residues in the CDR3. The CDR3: CAIGKTSTDTQYF. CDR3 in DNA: TGTGCCATCGGTAAAACTAGCACAGATACGCAGTATTTT.

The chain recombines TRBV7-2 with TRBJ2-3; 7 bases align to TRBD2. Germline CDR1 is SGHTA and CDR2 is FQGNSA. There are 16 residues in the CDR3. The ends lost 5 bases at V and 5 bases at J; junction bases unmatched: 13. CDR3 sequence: CASSRLLANTKDTQYF. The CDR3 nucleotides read TGTGCCAGCAGCCGTCTACTAGCGAATACAAAAGATACGCAGTATTTT.